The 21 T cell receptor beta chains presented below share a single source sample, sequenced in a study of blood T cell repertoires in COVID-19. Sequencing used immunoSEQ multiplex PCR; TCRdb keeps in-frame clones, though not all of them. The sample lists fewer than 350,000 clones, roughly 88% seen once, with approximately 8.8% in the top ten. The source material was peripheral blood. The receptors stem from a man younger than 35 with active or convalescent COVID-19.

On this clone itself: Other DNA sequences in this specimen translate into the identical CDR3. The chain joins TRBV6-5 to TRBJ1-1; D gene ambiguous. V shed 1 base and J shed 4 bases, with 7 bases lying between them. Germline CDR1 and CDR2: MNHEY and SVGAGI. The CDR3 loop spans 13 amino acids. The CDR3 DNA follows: TGTGCCAGCAGTTACTTACCCGGCACTGAAGCTTTCTTT. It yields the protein CASSYLPGTEAFF.

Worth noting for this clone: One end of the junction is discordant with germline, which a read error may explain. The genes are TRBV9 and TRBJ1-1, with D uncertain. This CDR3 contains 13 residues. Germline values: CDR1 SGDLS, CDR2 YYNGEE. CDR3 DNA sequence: TGTGCCAGCAGCGTAGTCGATAACCTGAAGCTTAACTTT. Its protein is CASSVVDNLKLNF.

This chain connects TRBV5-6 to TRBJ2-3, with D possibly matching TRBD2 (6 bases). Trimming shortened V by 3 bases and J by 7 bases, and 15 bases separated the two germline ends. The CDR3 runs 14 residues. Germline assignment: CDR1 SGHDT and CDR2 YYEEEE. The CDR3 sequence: CASSWGTDHHTQYF. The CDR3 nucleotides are TGTGCCAGCAGCTGGGGGACTGACCATCATACGCAGTATTTT.

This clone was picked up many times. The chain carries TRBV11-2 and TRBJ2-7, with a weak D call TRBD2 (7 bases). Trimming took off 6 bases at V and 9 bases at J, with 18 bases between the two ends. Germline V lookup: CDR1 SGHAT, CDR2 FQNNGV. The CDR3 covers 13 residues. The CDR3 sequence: CASSWGGPSGQYF. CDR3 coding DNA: TGTGCCAGCAGTTGGGGGGGGCCCAGTGGGCAGTACTTC.

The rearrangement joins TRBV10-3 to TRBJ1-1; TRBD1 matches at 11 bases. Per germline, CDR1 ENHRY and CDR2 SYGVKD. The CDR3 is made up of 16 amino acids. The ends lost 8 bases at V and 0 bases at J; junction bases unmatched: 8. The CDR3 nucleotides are TGTGCCATCCAAAGCGGGACAGGGGGTATGAACACTGAAGCTTTCTTT. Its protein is CAIQSGTGGMNTEAFF.

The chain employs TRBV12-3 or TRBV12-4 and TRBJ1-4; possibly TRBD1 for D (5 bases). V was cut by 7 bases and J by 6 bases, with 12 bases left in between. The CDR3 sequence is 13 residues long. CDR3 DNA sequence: TGTGCCAGCATACAACGGGGGGATGAAAAACTGTTTTTT. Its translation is CASIQRGDEKLFF.

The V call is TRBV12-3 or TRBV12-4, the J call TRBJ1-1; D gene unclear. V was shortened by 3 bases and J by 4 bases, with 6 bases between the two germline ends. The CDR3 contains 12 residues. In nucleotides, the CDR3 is TGTGCCAGCAGTTTTGTGAGCACTGAAGCTTTCTTT. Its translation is CASSFVSTEAFF.

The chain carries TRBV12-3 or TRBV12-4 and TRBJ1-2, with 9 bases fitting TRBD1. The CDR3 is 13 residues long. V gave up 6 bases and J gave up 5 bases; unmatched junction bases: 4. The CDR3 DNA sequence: TGTGCCAGCAGCCGGGACAGGGTATATGGCTACACCTTC. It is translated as CASSRDRVYGYTF.

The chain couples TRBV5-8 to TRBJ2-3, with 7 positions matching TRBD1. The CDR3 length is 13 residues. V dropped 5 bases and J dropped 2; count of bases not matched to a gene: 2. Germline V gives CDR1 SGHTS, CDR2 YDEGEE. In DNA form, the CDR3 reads TGTGCCAGCAGGAGGGGGCCCACAGATACGCAGTATTTT. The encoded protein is CASRRGPTDTQYF.

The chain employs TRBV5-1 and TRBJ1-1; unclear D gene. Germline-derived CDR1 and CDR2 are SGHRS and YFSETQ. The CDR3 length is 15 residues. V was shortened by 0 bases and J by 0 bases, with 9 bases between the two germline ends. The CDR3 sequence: CASSLAPGLNTEAFF. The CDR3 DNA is TGCGCCAGCAGCTTGGCGCCGGGTCTGAACACTGAAGCTTTCTTT.

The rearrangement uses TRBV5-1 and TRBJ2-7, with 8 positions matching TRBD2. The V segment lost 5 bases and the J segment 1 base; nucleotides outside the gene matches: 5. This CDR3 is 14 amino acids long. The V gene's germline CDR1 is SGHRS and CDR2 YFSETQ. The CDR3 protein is CASSFSGVSYEQYF. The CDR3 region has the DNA TGCGCCAGCAGTTTTAGCGGGGTATCCTACGAGCAGTACTTC.

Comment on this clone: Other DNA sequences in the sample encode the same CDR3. The CDR3 coding sequence is TGTGCCAGCAGCTTAGGTCGAGATACGCAGTATTTT. It specifies CASSLGRDTQYF. V gene TRBV13 combines with J gene TRBJ2-3; unclear D gene. Germline values: CDR1 PRHDT, CDR2 FYEKMQ (reference sequence). V lost 0 bases, J lost 5 bases, and 3 bases lay in between. This CDR3 contains 12 residues.

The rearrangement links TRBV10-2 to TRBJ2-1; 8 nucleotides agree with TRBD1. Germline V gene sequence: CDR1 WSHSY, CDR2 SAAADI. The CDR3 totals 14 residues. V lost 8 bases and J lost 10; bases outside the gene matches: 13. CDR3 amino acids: CASSTGTGFWEQFF. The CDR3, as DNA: TGCGCCAGCTCAACCGGGACAGGTTTCTGGGAGCAGTTCTTC.

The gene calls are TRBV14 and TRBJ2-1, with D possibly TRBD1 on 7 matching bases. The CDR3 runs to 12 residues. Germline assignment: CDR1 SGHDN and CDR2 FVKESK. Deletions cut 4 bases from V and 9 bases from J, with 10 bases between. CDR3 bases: TGTGCCAGCAGCCCGGAGGGGGCTGAGCAGTTCTTC. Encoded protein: CASSPEGAEQFF. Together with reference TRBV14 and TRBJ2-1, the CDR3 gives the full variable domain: EAGVTQFPSHSVIEKGQTVTLRCDPISGHDNLYWYRRVMGKEIKFLLHFVKESKQDESGMPNNRFLAERTGGTYSTLKVQPAELEDSGVYFCASSPEGAEQFFGPGTRLTVL.

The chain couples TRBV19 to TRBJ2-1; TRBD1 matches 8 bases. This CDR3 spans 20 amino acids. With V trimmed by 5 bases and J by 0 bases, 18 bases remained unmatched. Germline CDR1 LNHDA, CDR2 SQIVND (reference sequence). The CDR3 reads CASSPRQGLSWVASYNEQFF. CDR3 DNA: TGTGCCAGTAGTCCCAGACAGGGGCTAAGCTGGGTGGCCTCCTACAATGAGCAGTTCTTC.

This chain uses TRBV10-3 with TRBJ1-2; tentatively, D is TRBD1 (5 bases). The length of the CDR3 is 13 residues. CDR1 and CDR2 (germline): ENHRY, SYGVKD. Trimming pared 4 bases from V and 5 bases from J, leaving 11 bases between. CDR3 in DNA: TGTGCCATCAGTGGGGGGAGGACTTATGGCTACACCTTC. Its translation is CAISGGRTYGYTF.

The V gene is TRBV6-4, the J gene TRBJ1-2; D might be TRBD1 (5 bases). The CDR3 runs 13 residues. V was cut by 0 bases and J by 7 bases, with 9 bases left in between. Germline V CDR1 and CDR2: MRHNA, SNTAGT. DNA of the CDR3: TGTGCCAGCAGTGACTCCCCAGGGATTGGCTACACCTTC. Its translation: CASSDSPGIGYTF.

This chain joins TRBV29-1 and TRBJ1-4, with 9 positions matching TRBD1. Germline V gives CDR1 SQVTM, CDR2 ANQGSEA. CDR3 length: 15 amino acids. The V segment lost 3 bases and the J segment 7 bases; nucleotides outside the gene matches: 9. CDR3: CSVEMGDRAPEKLFF. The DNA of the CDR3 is TGCAGCGTTGAGATGGGGGACAGGGCCCCTGAAAAACTGTTTTTT.

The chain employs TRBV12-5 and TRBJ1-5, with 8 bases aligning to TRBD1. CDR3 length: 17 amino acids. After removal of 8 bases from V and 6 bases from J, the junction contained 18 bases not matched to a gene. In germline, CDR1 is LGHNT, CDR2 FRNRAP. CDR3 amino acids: CASQITYGQGFGQPQHF. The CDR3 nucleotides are TGTGCTAGTCAGATTACTTACGGACAGGGTTTTGGTCAGCCCCAGCATTTT.

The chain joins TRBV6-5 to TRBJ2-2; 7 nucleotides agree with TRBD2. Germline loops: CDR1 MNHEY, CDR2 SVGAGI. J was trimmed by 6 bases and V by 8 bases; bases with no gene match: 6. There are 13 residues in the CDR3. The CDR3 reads CASGRVYAGELFF. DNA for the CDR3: TGTGCCAGCGGGAGGGTGTACGCCGGGGAGCTGTTTTTT.

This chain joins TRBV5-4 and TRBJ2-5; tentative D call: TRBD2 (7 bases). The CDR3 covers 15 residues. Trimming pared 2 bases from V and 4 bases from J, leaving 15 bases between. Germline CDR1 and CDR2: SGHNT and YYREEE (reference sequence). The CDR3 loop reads CASSFGGGGAETQYF. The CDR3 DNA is TGTGCCAGCAGCTTCGGCGGAGGGGGGGCAGAGACCCAGTACTTC.